This note documents a single TCR beta chain sequence. Study donors comprised healthy, HIV-negative adults devoid of recent acute infection or vaccination. CDR3 length equals 15 residues. Trimming at V came to 5 bases and at J to 5 bases, leaving 7 bases not matched to a gene. Germline loops: CDR1 SGHNT, CDR2 YENEEA. TCRdb's table, derived via immunoSEQ multiplex PCR, lists solely in-frame clones and lacks some. The data contain millions of clones, more than 80% of them seen just once; the ten biggest clones take up roughly 0.36%. The record originates from a study of shared clonotypes between healthy human individuals.

The chain is built from TRBV11-3 and TRBJ2-2, with TRBD2 matching over 8 bases. Sequencing was carried out using naive CD4+ T cells from PBMCs. The sample's subset: CD45RA+ positively selected. The sequence derives from a man younger than 35 in good health. Some clones in this sample may be carry-over from other donors' samples. The chain's CDR3 is CASSAGLAGTGELFF. CDR3 DNA: TGTGCCAGCAGCGCCGGACTAGCTGGGACCGGGGAGCTGTTTTTT.